In this sample, the clone carrying this T cell receptor delta chain turned up many times. A junction boundary mismatches the germline segment, possibly from a read error. These data originate in a study of gamma-delta T cells after stem cell transplantation. This CDR3 is 19 amino acids long. CDR1 is GEAIGNYY and CDR2 is EKD in the germline V gene. TCRdb repeated clone calling on the RT-PCR reads with CATT. The sample holds some 5,000 delta-chain clones, 1.5% to 2.5% seen once. The sequenced material came from gamma-delta T cells. The source of this sequence is a human donor. It is not recorded whose cells these are; they may come from a transplant donor. The chain carries TRDV2 and TRDJ1, with 7 bases fitting TRDD3. The CDR3 nucleotides read TGTGCCTATGACCCTTTGCTACGTGGAGGGATACCCTCCATCGATAAACTCATCTTT. Protein: CAYDPLLRGGIPSIDKLIF.